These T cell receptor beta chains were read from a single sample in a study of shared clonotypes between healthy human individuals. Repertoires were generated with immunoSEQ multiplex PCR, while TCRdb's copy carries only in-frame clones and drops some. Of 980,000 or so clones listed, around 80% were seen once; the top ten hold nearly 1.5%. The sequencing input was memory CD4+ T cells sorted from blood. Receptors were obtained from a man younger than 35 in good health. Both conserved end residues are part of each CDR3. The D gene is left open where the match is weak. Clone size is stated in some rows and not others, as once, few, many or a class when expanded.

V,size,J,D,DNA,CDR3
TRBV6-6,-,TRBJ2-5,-,TGTGCCAGCAGTTACTCCCTTAGCGCCCCGTACTTC,CASSYSLSAPYF
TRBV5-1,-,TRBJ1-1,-,TGCGCCAGCAGCCCCCGTGACAACACTGAAGCTTTCTTT,CASSPRDNTEAFF
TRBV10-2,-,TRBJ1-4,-,TGCGCCAGCAGGAAATTCCTCTTTGAGGGGGAAAAACTGTTTTTT,CASRKFLFEGEKLFF
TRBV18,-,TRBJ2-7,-,TGTGCCAGCTCACCGGTCCGGGGCTACGAGCAGTACTTC,CASSPVRGYEQYF
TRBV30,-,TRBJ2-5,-,TGTGCCTGGAGTGACAACCCCGACGGGACCCAGTACTTC,CAWSDNPDGTQYF
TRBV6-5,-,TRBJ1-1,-,TGTGCCAGCAGGCCCTCGGGGACACCGGACACTGAAGCTTTCTTT,CASRPSGTPDTEAFF
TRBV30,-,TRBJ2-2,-,TGTGCCTGGAGTCGTAAGAACACCGGGGAGCTGTTTTTT,CAWSRKNTGELFF
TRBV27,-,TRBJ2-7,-,TGTGCCAGCAGTTTGTCCAGTAGGAGCTCCTACGAGCAGTACTTC,CASSLSSRSSYEQYF
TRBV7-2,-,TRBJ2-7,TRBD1,TGTGCCAGCAGCTTGGTATGGACAGGGGGCGGGTACGAGCAGTACTTC,CASSLVWTGGGYEQYF
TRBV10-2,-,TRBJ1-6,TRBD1,TGCGCCAGCAGTGAGCTGGGGACAGGGGGCACTTCCTATAATTCACCCCTCCACTTT,CASSELGTGGTSYNSPLHF
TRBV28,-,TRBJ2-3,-,TGTGCCAGCACTTTGGGCGGTCTGACAGATACGCAGTATTTT,CASTLGGLTDTQYF
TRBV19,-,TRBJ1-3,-,TGTGCCACCCAGACCTCTGGAAACACCATATATTTT,CATQTSGNTIYF
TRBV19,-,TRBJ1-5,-,TGTGCCAGTAGTATGACACAGCGAAATCAGCCCCAGCATTTT,CASSMTQRNQPQHF
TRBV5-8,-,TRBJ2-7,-,TGTGCCAGCAGCTTAAGTCGGCAGTACTTC,CASSLSRQYF
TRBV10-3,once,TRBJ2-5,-,TGTGCCATCAGTGAGTCAGGGGATGAGACCCAGTACTTC,CAISESGDETQYF
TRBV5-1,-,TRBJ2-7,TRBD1,TGCGCCAGCAGCTTGATACCGGGACAGGGGACCTACGAGCAGTACTTC,CASSLIPGQGTYEQYF
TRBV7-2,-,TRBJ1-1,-,TGTGCCAGCAGCTTCAGCGGACTGAACACTGAAGCTTTCTTT,CASSFSGLNTEAFF
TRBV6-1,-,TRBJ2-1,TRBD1,TGTGCCAGCAGTCCATGGACAGGGGGCGGGAATGAGCAGTTCTTC,CASSPWTGGGNEQFF
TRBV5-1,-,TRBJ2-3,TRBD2,TGCGCCAGCAGCTTAGCCCCTAGCGGGGGGGCAGCTGATACGCAGTATTTT,CASSLAPSGGAADTQYF
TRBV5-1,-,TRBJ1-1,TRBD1,TGCGCCAGCAGCCCAACGGACAGGGCGTGGACTGAAGCTTTCTTT,CASSPTDRAWTEAFF
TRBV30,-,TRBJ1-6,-,TGTGCCTGGAGTGGGGGAGGTGGAGGGAGCTCCTATAATTCACCCCTCCACTTT,CAWSGGGGGSSYNSPLHF
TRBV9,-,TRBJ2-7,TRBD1,TGTGCCAGCAGCGTAGGTCAGGGGGCTCTCTACGAGCAGTACTTC,CASSVGQGALYEQYF
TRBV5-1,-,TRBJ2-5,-,TGCGCCAGCATTCAGGGGTCGGGAGAGACCCAGTACTTC,CASIQGSGETQYF
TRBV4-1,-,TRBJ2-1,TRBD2,TGCGCCAGCAGCCAAGGAGGACTAGGCTACAATGAGCAGTTCTTC,CASSQGGLGYNEQFF
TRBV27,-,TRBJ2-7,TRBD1,TGTGCCAGCAGACAGGGGCAATCAGGCGAGCAGTACTTC,CASRQGQSGEQYF
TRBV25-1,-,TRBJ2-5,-,TGTGCCAGCAGTAAATGGGACCAAGAGACCCAGTACTTC,CASSKWDQETQYF
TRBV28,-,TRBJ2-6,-,TGTGCCAGCAGTTTGTCCCGAGCTGGGGCCAACGTCCTGACTTTC,CASSLSRAGANVLTF
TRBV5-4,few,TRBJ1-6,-,TGTGCCAGCAGCTTTACAGGACAATATAATTCACCCCTCCACTTT,CASSFTGQYNSPLHF
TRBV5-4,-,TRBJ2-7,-,TGTGCCAGCAGCTCTGGACTAACCTACGAGCAGTACTTC,CASSSGLTYEQYF
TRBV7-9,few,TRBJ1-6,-,TGTGCCAGCAGCTTAGGTCGGGGTTGGAATTCACCCCTCCACTTT,CASSLGRGWNSPLHF
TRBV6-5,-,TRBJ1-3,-,TGTGCCAGCAGTCGCGACAGCTCTGGAAACACCATATATTTT,CASSRDSSGNTIYF
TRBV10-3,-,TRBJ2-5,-,TGTGCCAGCGCCCCTAGGCCCCAGGAGACCCAGTACTTC,CASAPRPQETQYF
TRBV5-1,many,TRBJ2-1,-,TGCGCCAGCAGCTTGGGGGGCGTCTCCTACAATGAGCAGTTCTTC,CASSLGGVSYNEQFF
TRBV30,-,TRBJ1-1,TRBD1,TGTGCCTGGGTGGGGGACAGGAGGAGGACTGAAGCTTTCTTT,CAWVGDRRRTEAFF
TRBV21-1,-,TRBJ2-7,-,TGTGCCAGCAGCAAATGGACACGGGGGCGATTCTCCTACGAGCAGTACTTC,CASSKWTRGRFSYEQYF
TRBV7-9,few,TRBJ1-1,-,TGTGCCAGCAGCCCGAGGCAAGGGATGAACACTGAAGCTTTCTTT,CASSPRQGMNTEAFF
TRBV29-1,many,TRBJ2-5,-,TGCAGCGTTGAATACGGGAATTTTGAGACCCAGTACTTC,CSVEYGNFETQYF
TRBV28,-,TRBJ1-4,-,TGTGCCAGCAGTTTATACAGGACAACTAATGAAAAACTGTTTTTT,CASSLYRTTNEKLFF
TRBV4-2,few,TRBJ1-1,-,TGTGCCAGCAGCCCGGAAGTCACAGTGAACACTGAAGCTTTCTTT,CASSPEVTVNTEAFF